This T cell receptor beta chain stems from a study of CD8+ T cells in alopecia areata. Whole-study context: Tofacitinib administration persisted for 6 to 18 months, succeeded by 6 months off drug. General study results and limits: In lesional scalp, particularly from alopecia totalis/universalis, clonality was higher than in normal scalp.

Following extraction, RNA underwent reverse transcription to cDNA, which served as the sequencing template. Sequencing was performed with immunoSEQ multiplex PCR; in TCRdb, only in-frame clones are kept and a portion is missing. The table records a few hundred thousand clones, under 75% of them present only once. Germline loops: CDR1 SQVTM, CDR2 ANQGSEA. V was trimmed by 3 bases and J by 4 bases, leaving 18 bases between them. The CDR3 loop spans 15 amino acids. Specified treatment: oral pan-JAK inhibitor, 5-10 mg twice daily. To note about this clone: Its antigen is unknown.

V gene TRBV29-1 combines with J gene TRBJ1-1, with no clear D. The clonotype originates from a human donor with alopecia areata. The source material was CD4+ T cells sorted from blood, sampled at week 4, from a patient treated with tofacitinib. CDR3 DNA: TGCAGCGTTGATGGGGTTAAATCAAGGCTCACTGAAGCTTTCTTT. Amino acid sequence: CSVDGVKSRLTEAFF.